The 25 T cell receptor beta chains listed next were all sequenced from one sample in a study of shared clonotypes between healthy human individuals. Produced via immunoSEQ multiplex PCR; TCRdb's table is partial and in-frame only. Among 2 million to 2.5 million clones listed, approximately 95% were seen once. Input material: naive CD4+ T cells from PBMCs. Described subset: CD45RA+ positively selected. The receptors here all came from a man aged 18-30 years in good health. Some clones in this sample may be carry-over from other donors' samples.

The chain carries TRBV2 and TRBJ2-2; no reliable D call. Germline V gene sequence: CDR1 SNHLY, CDR2 FYNNEI. The CDR3 extends over 13 amino acids. Trimming shortened V by 4 bases and J by 1 base, and 4 bases separated the two germline ends. The CDR3 DNA reads TGTGCCAGCAGTGTAATGAACACCGGGGAGCTGTTTTTT. It encodes CASSVMNTGELFF.

The chain carries TRBV19 and TRBJ1-2, with D uncertain. The germline V and J ends were trimmed by 6 bases and 8 bases, with 13 bases remaining between them. Germline CDR1 LNHDA, CDR2 SQIVND (reference sequence). This CDR3 contains 12 residues. The CDR3 loop is CASRRGVGGYTF. Here the CDR3 DNA reads TGTGCCAGTAGACGGGGAGTCGGAGGCTACACCTTC.

The chain employs TRBV7-9 and TRBJ2-7; D may be TRBD1 (5 bases). Germline CDR1 and CDR2: SEHNR and FQNEAQ (reference sequence). The CDR3 loop spans 15 amino acids. V lost 0 bases and J 2 bases, leaving 11 bases between the germline ends. The CDR3 loop reads CASSLAWKGAYEQYF. Written as DNA, the CDR3 is TGTGCCAGCAGCTTAGCGTGGAAAGGGGCCTACGAGCAGTACTTC.

This clone was detected only once. Other DNA sequences within the sample encode an identical CDR3. The rearrangement links TRBV18 to TRBJ1-5; 8 nucleotides line up with TRBD1. The germline V gene has CDR1 KGHSH and CDR2 LQKENI. CDR3 size: 16 residues. Trimming cost V 2 bases and J 0 bases; bases outside gene matches: 3. CDR3 region: CASSPGQGDSNQPQHF. In DNA, the CDR3 is TGTGCCAGCTCACCAGGACAGGGTGATAGCAATCAGCCCCAGCATTTT.

The DNA of the CDR3 is TGTGCCTGGAGTGTACGAGGACTAACAGCTAGTGAGCAGTTCTTC. Translation gives CAWSVRGLTASEQFF. The genes are TRBV30 and TRBJ2-1; a possible D gene is TRBD2 (6 bases). The CDR3 spans 15 residues. V was cut by 0 bases and J by 9 bases, with 18 bases left in between. Germline V gene sequence: CDR1 GTSNPN, CDR2 SVGIG (reference sequence).

The chain joins TRBV6-5 to TRBJ1-6; D call uncertain. Trimming cost V 3 bases and J 7 bases, with 10 bases left between them. CDR3 length equals 14 residues. In germline, CDR1 is MNHEY, CDR2 SVGAGI. CDR3 in DNA: TGTGCCAGCAGTTATCTCCCAGTGAATTCACCCCTCCACTTT. As protein: CASSYLPVNSPLHF.

This chain links TRBV4-3 with TRBJ2-1; a weak D match, TRBD2 (6 bases). The V gene lost 0 bases and the J gene lost 2 bases, with 11 bases spanning the gap. The germline V gene has CDR1 LGHNA and CDR2 YSLEER. The CDR3 totals 16 residues. The CDR3 bases are TGCGCCAGCAGCCAAGAGGGGGGTCCCACCTACAATGAGCAGTTCTTC. Encoded protein: CASSQEGGPTYNEQFF.

The chain employs TRBV11-1 and TRBJ2-4; D is ambiguous. Trimming took 5 bases from V and 0 from J, leaving 14 bases between them. The CDR3 runs to 16 residues. Germline CDR1 is SGHAT and CDR2 is FQDESV (reference sequence). CDR3 coding DNA: TGTGCCAGCAGCCCCGACTTCACCCTAGCCAAAAACATTCAGTACTTC. This sequence encodes CASSPDFTLAKNIQYF.

J is TRBJ1-6 and V is TRBV2; 8 nucleotides match TRBD1. V dropped 8 bases and J dropped 10; count of bases not matched to a gene: 10. Per germline, CDR1 SNHLY and CDR2 FYNNEI. There are 14 residues in the CDR3. CDR3 sequence (DNA): TGTGCCAGCGGCGGACAGGGAGTAGGGTCACCCCTCCACTTT. It encodes CASGGQGVGSPLHF.

J is TRBJ1-2 and V is TRBV10-3, with 7 bases that match TRBD1. V lost 10 bases to trimming and J lost 4 bases; unmatched junction nucleotides: 15. This CDR3 contains 15 residues. Germline-derived CDR1 and CDR2 are ENHRY and SYGVKD. CDR3 amino acids: CATKGSGQKTYGYTF. CDR3 nucleotides: TGTGCCACCAAGGGGTCGGGACAGAAGACCTATGGCTACACCTTC.

Turning to this clone: At the DNA level, this CDR3 is encoded by other sequences in the same sample as well. V and J are TRBV28 and TRBJ1-2; no clear D gene. Deletions cut 4 bases from V and 5 bases from J, with 5 bases between. Looked up from germline, CDR1 is MDHEN and CDR2 is SYDVKM. CDR3 length equals 11 residues. The CDR3 nucleotides read TGTGCCAGCAGTTCTCATTATGGCTACACCTTC. It codes for CASSSHYGYTF.

This chain links TRBV7-9 with TRBJ2-2; TRBD2 matches at 9 bases. The V and J ends lost 11 bases and 1 base, in that order; junction bases with no gene match: 2. CDR3 size: 13 residues. Germline CDR1 and CDR2: SEHNR and FQNEAQ (reference sequence). The CDR3 DNA sequence: TGTGCCGCGGGAGGGCGGAACACCGGGGAGCTGTTTTTT. Its protein is CAAGGRNTGELFF.

The chain couples TRBV5-1 to TRBJ2-2; tentatively, D is TRBD1 (6 bases). The V end lost 2 bases, the J end lost 5 bases, and 10 bases lay between the germline ends. Germline values: CDR1 SGHRS, CDR2 YFSETQ. CDR3 length equals 14 residues. CDR3 in DNA: TGCGCCAGCAGCTTCGCAGGGGTTACCGGGGAGCTGTTTTTT. Protein sequence: CASSFAGVTGELFF.

The rearrangement uses TRBV5-8 and TRBJ1-2; TRBD1 matches 10 bases. Trimming cost V 2 bases and J 9 bases; bases outside gene matches: 4. The CDR3 runs 13 residues. Germline V gene sequence: CDR1 SGHTS, CDR2 YDEGEE. CDR3 nucleotide sequence: TGTGCCAGCAGCTTTCGACAGGGGGCTCGCTACACCTTC. It codes for CASSFRQGARYTF.

Notes on this clone: The sample carries other DNA sequences with the same CDR3. The CDR3 protein is CASRDRDYEQYF. CDR3 DNA: TGTGCCAGCAGGGACAGAGACTACGAGCAGTACTTC. V and J are TRBV6-1 and TRBJ2-7; D is possibly TRBD1 (6 bases). Per germline, CDR1 MNHNS and CDR2 SASEGT. V lost 6 bases, J lost 3 bases, and 9 bases lay in between. This CDR3 spans 12 amino acids.

This chain uses TRBV5-1 with TRBJ2-2, with D possibly being TRBD2 (5 bases). Germline V lookup: CDR1 SGHRS, CDR2 YFSETQ. This CDR3 spans 16 amino acids. The germline V and J ends were trimmed by 2 bases and 1 base, with 12 bases remaining between them. For the CDR3, the DNA is TGCGCCAGCAGCTTAAACCCCGGGGTGAACACCGGGGAGCTGTTTTTT. As protein: CASSLNPGVNTGELFF.

The rearrangement uses TRBV11-3 and TRBJ2-5, with D unclear. CDR1 is SGHNT and CDR2 is YENEEA in the germline V gene. The CDR3 covers 13 residues. V lost 4 bases and J lost 5, with 11 bases in between. CDR3 bases: TGTGCCAGCAGCTCACCCCCAAGGGAGACCCAGTACTTC. It translates to CASSSPPRETQYF.

A single count supports this clone. V is TRBV5-1 and J is TRBJ2-7; D is unclear. Per the germline V gene, CDR1 is SGHRS and CDR2 is YFSETQ. The CDR3 consists of 12 residues. V was shortened by 2 bases and J by 7 bases, with 10 bases between the two germline ends. The CDR3 DNA follows: TGCGCCAGCAGCTTTAAAGGCCTTGAGCAGTACTTC. This gives the protein CASSFKGLEQYF.

The rearrangement uses TRBV6-5 and TRBJ2-2; 11 nucleotides line up with TRBD1. Trimming cost V 6 bases and J 6 bases; bases outside gene matches: 6. CDR1 is MNHEY and CDR2 is SVGAGI in the germline V gene. The CDR3 is made up of 15 amino acids. This CDR3 reads CASRGQGGTAGELFF. CDR3 DNA: TGTGCCAGCAGGGGACAGGGGGGCACGGCCGGGGAGCTGTTTTTT.

The rearrangement uses TRBV19 and TRBJ1-5; a possible D gene is TRBD1 (5 bases). The CDR3 spans 11 residues. V was pared by 9 bases and J by 9 bases, with 12 bases between. CDR1 is LNHDA and CDR2 is SQIVND in the germline V gene (reference sequence). The CDR3 DNA follows: TGTGCCAGCTCCGCGGGGGTGCCCCAGCATTTT. It yields the protein CASSAGVPQHF. Combining the CDR3 with reference TRBV19 and TRBJ1-5 gives the whole variable domain DGGITQSPKYLFRKEGQNVTLSCEQNLNHDAMYWYRQDPGQGLRLIYYSQIVNDFQKGDIAEGYSVSREKKESFPLTVTSAQKNPTAFYLCASSAGVPQHFGDGTRLSIL.

The chain joins TRBV19 to TRBJ1-2; 7 bases are shared with TRBD1. The CDR3 contains 14 residues. The V and J ends lost 4 bases and 2 bases, in that order; junction bases with no gene match: 4. The germline CDR1 and CDR2 sequences are LNHDA and SQIVND (reference sequence). DNA of the CDR3: TGTGCCAGTAGTACCCGGGGACAGAACTATGGCTACACCTTC. Amino acids: CASSTRGQNYGYTF.

This chain connects TRBV9 to TRBJ2-1, with TRBD1 matching over 7 bases. Looked up from germline, CDR1 is SGDLS and CDR2 is YYNGEE. Trimming at V came to 0 bases and at J to 5 bases, leaving 2 bases not matched to a gene. The CDR3 spans 14 residues. The CDR3 DNA sequence: TGTGCCAGCAGCGTAGTCGGGACAGACAATGAGCAGTTCTTC. Encoded protein: CASSVVGTDNEQFF.

The CDR3 sequence is CASQGADTEAFF. The CDR3 coding sequence is TGTGCCAGTCAGGGGGCTGACACTGAAGCTTTCTTT. The chain combines TRBV6-1 with TRBJ1-1, with 8 bases aligning to TRBD1. The V and J ends lost 9 bases and 3 bases, in that order; junction bases with no gene match: 3. This CDR3 is built from 12 residues. CDR1 is MNHNS, CDR2 SASEGT, per germline.

V and J are TRBV5-1 and TRBJ2-3; D may correspond to TRBD1 or TRBD2 (5 bases each). The V gene lost 4 bases and the J gene lost 0 bases, with 12 bases spanning the gap. This CDR3 has 15 amino acids. CDR1 SGHRS and CDR2 YFSETQ come from the germline V gene. The CDR3 region has the DNA TGCGCCAGCAGCCGGGACCCGTCTAGCACAGATACGCAGTATTTT. Encoded protein: CASSRDPSSTDTQYF.

The V call is TRBV9, the J call TRBJ1-2; D unclear. The germline CDR1 and CDR2 sequences are SGDLS and YYNGEE. V lost 0 bases to trimming and J lost 3 bases, with 15 bases between them. The CDR3 runs 16 residues. The CDR3, as DNA: TGTGCCAGCAGCGTAGTTGTAGGGAGGTTGGACTATGGCTACACCTTC. This translates into CASSVVVGRLDYGYTF.